One and the same sample provided the 8 T cell receptor beta chains below, sequenced in a study of CD8+ T cells in alopecia areata. cDNA reverse transcribed from extracted RNA served as the sequencing template. Profiled with immunoSEQ multiplex PCR; TCRdb holds only in-frame clones, not every one. Of a few hundred thousand clones listed, roughly 50% are singletons. Material for sequencing was CD8+ T cells sorted from blood. These TCRs come from a human donor in good health.

In its sample, this clone was seen a few times. This sequence joins TRBV29-1 and TRBJ2-1; 7 bases are shared with TRBD2. From germline, CDR1 is SQVTM and CDR2 ANQGSEA. J lost 0 bases, V lost 1 base, and 3 bases had no gene match. This CDR3 region has 15 residues. The CDR3: CSVEGAGDSYNEQFF. CDR3 bases: TGCAGCGTTGAAGGGGCGGGGGACTCCTACAATGAGCAGTTCTTC.

This rearrangement joins TRBV9 to TRBJ1-1; a weak D match, TRBD1 (5 bases). V shed 7 bases and J shed 1 base, with 11 bases lying between them. Germline V CDR1 and CDR2: SGDLS, YYNGEE. This CDR3 is 13 amino acids long. CDR3: CASGLGGNTEAFF. CDR3 DNA sequence: TGTGCCAGCGGACTGGGGGGGAACACTGAAGCTTTCTTT.

This rearrangement joins TRBV29-1 to TRBJ1-4; D is possibly TRBD1 (5 bases). In germline, CDR1 is SQVTM, CDR2 ANQGSEA. The CDR3 is made up of 13 amino acids. Trimming stripped 4 bases from V and 4 bases from J, with 10 bases between. The CDR3 is CSVVVRGNEKLFF. The DNA for the CDR3 is TGCAGCGTTGTGGTTAGGGGTAATGAAAAACTGTTTTTT.

J is TRBJ2-7 and V is TRBV6-5; possibly TRBD2 for D (5 bases). V lost 0 bases to trimming and J lost 4 bases, with 7 bases between them. Germline lookup yields CDR1 MNHEY and CDR2 SVGAGI. CDR3 length: 13 residues. For the CDR3, the DNA is TGTGCCAGCAGTTACTCTGAGCGGTACGAGCAGTACTTC. It yields the protein CASSYSERYEQYF.

The chain is built from TRBV2 and TRBJ2-2, with 8 bases lining up with TRBD2. Trimming cost V 6 bases and J 6 bases; bases outside gene matches: 6. The CDR3 is 14 residues long. The germline V gene encodes CDR1 SNHLY and CDR2 FYNNEI. The CDR3 loop is CASRAGASPGELFF. The CDR3 DNA reads TGTGCCAGCAGAGCGGGGGCATCACCCGGGGAGCTGTTTTTT.

The rearrangement links TRBV5-6 to TRBJ2-7; D gene unclear. This CDR3 has 12 residues. V lost 2 bases, J lost 5 bases, and 8 bases lay in between. Germline lookup yields CDR1 SGHDT and CDR2 YYEEEE. CDR3 DNA sequence: TGTGCCAGCAGCTTTGGGGTGGACGAGCAGTACTTC. Amino acids: CASSFGVDEQYF.

Here the CDR3 reads CASSFGTSTEQYF. CDR3 nucleotides: TGTGCCAGCAGCTTCGGGACTAGCACCGAGCAGTACTTC. The chain is built from TRBV5-6 and TRBJ2-7; 9 bases match TRBD2. The CDR3 runs to 13 residues. The germline V gene has CDR1 SGHDT and CDR2 YYEEEE. Unmatched junction bases numbered 3, after V lost 2 bases and J lost 6 bases.

This clone turned up a few times. The V and J genes are TRBV7-9 and TRBJ1-1; no clear D gene. Germline assignment: CDR1 SEHNR and CDR2 FQNEAQ (reference sequence). This CDR3 spans 12 amino acids. Trimming pared 2 bases from V and 7 bases from J, leaving 8 bases between. The CDR3, as DNA: TGTGCCAGCAGCTTACTTGAGGGTGAAGCTTTCTTT. Translating gives CASSLLEGEAFF.